These 10 T cell receptor beta chains came from one sample sequenced in a study of vaccination and CD4 T cells after COVID-19. The treatment was: roughly nine-day PBMC culture with coronavirus spike peptide pools or control peptides (ViraFEST assay). The Oncomine TCR Beta short-read assay was applied to DNA of cultured CD4+ T cells. TCRdb recomputed calls from the PCR reads with MiXCR, one row per CDR3 protein. The sample yields about 14,000 distinct CDR3 sequences, around 46% seen once. No antigen has been identified for these receptors. Material: cultured CD4+ T cells from blood. The receptors originated from a human donor with COVID-19.

This clonotype was seen a single time. This chain uses TRBV7-6 with TRBJ1-6, with 7 bases aligning to TRBD1. Germline CDR1 SGHVS, CDR2 FNYEAQ. This CDR3 spans 15 amino acids. The trim removed 5 bases at V and 7 bases at J, leaving 8 bases unmatched. The CDR3 region has the DNA TGTGCCAGCAGCCAGAGGGACAGCTCCAATTCACCCCTCCACTTT. Amino acids: CASSQRDSSNSPLHF.

V and J are TRBV28 and TRBJ2-3; 8 positions agree with TRBD2. CDR1 and CDR2 (germline): MDHEN, SYDVKM. The CDR3 is 16 amino acids. The junction had 14 bases not matched to a gene; V was cut back by 6 bases and J by 6 bases. The CDR3 bases are TGTGCCAGCAGCCCATACCGGGGGGGGTCTGGGGATACGCAGTATTTT. It specifies CASSPYRGGSGDTQYF.

This clonotype was counted only a few times. The V call is TRBV27, the J call TRBJ1-5; 10 bases line up with TRBD1. The CDR3 loop spans 16 amino acids. The V and J ends lost 6 bases and 7 bases, in that order; junction bases with no gene match: 12. CDR1 and CDR2 (germline): MNHEY, SMNVEV (reference sequence). DNA of the CDR3: TGTGCCAGCAGCCCGGGTGAGGGACAGGGGTGGCAGCCCCAGCATTTT. It encodes CASSPGEGQGWQPQHF.

This sequence joins TRBV7-9 and TRBJ1-3, with a weak D call TRBD1 (5 bases). CDR3 length: 15 amino acids. In germline, CDR1 is SEHNR, CDR2 FQNEAQ (reference sequence). V dropped 5 bases and J dropped 3 bases, with 14 bases sitting between them. The CDR3 nucleotides read TGTGCCAGCAGCCGCGCCGGGACGATTGGAAACACCATATATTTT. Amino acid sequence: CASSRAGTIGNTIYF.

This clonotype was seen only a few times. The chain's CDR3 is CASKGAGKNIQYF. Here the CDR3 DNA reads TGTGCCAGCAAAGGTGCAGGCAAAAACATTCAGTACTTC. The chain is built from TRBV6-7 and TRBJ2-4; D ambiguous. TRBV6-7 is designated an ORF whose function remains uncertain. Trimming cost V 7 bases and J 3 bases, with 10 bases left between them. The CDR3 runs to 13 residues.

This chain connects TRBV9 to TRBJ2-3, with a tentative D call TRBD2 (7 bases). The length of the CDR3 is 14 residues. V lost 7 bases, J lost 5 bases, and 17 bases lay in between. Germline values: CDR1 SGDLS, CDR2 YYNGEE. The CDR3 reads CASGGGAFGDTQYF. The CDR3 DNA reads TGTGCCAGCGGAGGGGGGGCTTTTGGAGATACGCAGTATTTT. Full variable domain (outside the CDR3, taken from reference TRBV9 and TRBJ2-3): DSGVTQTPKHLITATGQRVTLRCSPRSGDLSVYWYQQSLDQGLQFLIQYYNGEERAKGNILERFSAQQFPDLHSELNLSSLELGDSALYFCASGGGAFGDTQYFGPGTRLTVL.

This clonotype was counted only a few times. The chain recombines TRBV6-5 with TRBJ2-3; no clear D. Trimming stripped 0 bases from V and 9 bases from J, with 16 bases between. This CDR3 spans 15 amino acids. In germline, CDR1 is MNHEY, CDR2 SVGAGI. The CDR3 protein is CASSYSWEVRETQYF. The CDR3 DNA is TGTGCCAGCAGTTACTCGTGGGAAGTCCGCGAGACGCAGTATTTT.

The chain employs TRBV6-1 and TRBJ1-5, with 7 bases matching TRBD1. CDR3 length: 15 residues. The J segment lost 2 bases and the V segment lost 6 bases, leaving 7 bases of the junction unmatched. The germline gives CDR1 MNHNS, CDR2 SASEGT. CDR3 region: CASSTGQARNQPQHF. Written as DNA, the CDR3 is TGTGCCAGCAGCACCGGACAGGCTCGCAATCAGCCCCAGCATTTT.

The CDR3 protein is CASSGGYEKLFF. In nucleotides, the CDR3 is TGTGCCAGCAGTGGAGGGTATGAAAAACTGTTTTTT. This sequence joins TRBV6-1 and TRBJ1-4; D is undetermined. V dropped 4 bases and J dropped 6 bases, with 6 bases sitting between them. This CDR3 has 12 amino acids. Germline V gene data show CDR1 as MNHNS and CDR2 as SASEGT.

This clonotype was detected only a few times. The rearrangement uses TRBV7-2 and TRBJ1-1, with TRBD1 matching over 8 bases. After removal of 2 bases from V and 0 bases from J, the junction contained 8 bases not matched to a gene. The germline CDR1 and CDR2 sequences are SGHTA and FQGNSA. CDR3 length: 17 residues. The CDR3 bases are TGTGCCAGCAGCTTATCTAACAGGGGGATTATGAACACTGAAGCTTTCTTT. Its translation is CASSLSNRGIMNTEAFF.